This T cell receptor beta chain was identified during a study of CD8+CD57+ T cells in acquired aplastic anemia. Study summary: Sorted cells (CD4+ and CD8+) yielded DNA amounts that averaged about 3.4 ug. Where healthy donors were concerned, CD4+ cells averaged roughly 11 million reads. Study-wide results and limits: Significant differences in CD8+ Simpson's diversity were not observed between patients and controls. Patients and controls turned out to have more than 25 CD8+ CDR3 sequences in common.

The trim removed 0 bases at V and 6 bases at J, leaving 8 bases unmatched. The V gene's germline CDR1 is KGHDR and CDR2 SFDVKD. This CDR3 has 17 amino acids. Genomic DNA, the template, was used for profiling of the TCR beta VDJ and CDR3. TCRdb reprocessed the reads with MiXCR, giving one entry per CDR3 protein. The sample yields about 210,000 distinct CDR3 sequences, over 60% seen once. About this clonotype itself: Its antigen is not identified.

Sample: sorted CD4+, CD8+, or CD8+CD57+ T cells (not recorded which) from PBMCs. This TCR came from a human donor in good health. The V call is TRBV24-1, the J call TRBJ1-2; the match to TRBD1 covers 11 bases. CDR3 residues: CATSDLLWTGGEDGYTF. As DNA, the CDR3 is TGTGCCACCAGTGATTTGCTCTGGACAGGGGGCGAGGATGGCTACACCTTC.